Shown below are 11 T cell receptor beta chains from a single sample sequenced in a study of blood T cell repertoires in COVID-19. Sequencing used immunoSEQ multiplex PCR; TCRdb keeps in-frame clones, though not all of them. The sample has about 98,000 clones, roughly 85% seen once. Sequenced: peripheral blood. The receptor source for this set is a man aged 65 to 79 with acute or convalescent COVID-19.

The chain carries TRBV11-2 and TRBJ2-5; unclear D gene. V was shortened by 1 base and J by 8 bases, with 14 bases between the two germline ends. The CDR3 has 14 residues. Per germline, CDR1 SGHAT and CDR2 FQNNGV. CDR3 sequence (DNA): TGTGCCAGCAGCTTAGGGCGAGTGACACCAACCCAGTACTTC. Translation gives CASSLGRVTPTQYF.

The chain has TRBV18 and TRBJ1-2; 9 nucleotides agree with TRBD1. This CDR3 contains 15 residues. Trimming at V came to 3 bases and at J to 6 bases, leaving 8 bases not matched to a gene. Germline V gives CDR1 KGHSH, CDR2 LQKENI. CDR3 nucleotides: TGTGCCAGCTCACCTTTGACAGGGGGAGTAAATGGCTACACCTTC. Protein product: CASSPLTGGVNGYTF.

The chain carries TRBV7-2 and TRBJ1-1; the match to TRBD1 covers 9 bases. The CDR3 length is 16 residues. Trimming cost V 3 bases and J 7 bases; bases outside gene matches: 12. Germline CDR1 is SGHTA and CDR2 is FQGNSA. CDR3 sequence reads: CASSFGGYRGQGEAFF. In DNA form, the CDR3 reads TGTGCCAGCAGCTTTGGCGGCTACAGGGGGCAAGGTGAAGCTTTCTTT.

This CDR3 reads CASSIPGQGAGMDAFF. The DNA of the CDR3 is TGTGCCAGTAGTATCCCGGGACAGGGGGCCGGAATGGATGCTTTCTTT. V is TRBV19 and J is TRBJ1-1, with 12 bases aligning to TRBD1. This CDR3 contains 16 residues. The ends lost 3 bases at V and 11 bases at J; junction bases unmatched: 13. Germline CDR1 and CDR2: LNHDA and SQIVND (reference sequence).

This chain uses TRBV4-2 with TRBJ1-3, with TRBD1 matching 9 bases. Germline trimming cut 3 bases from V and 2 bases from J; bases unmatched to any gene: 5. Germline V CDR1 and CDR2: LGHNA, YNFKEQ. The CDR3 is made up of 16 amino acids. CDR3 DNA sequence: TGTGCCAGCAGCCAGGAGACAGGGGGTGCTGGAAACACCATATATTTT. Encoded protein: CASSQETGGAGNTIYF.

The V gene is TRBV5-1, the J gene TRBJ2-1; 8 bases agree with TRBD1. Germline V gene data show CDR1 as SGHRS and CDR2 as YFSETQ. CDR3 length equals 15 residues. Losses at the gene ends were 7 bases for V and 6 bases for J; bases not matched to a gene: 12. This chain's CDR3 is CASATRGTGGNEQFF. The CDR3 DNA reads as TGCGCCAGCGCCACCCGCGGAACAGGGGGCAATGAGCAGTTCTTC.

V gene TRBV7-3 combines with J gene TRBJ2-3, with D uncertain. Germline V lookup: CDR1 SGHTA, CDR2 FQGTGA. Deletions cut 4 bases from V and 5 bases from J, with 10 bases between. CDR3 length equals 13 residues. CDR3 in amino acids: CASSSRLGDTQYF. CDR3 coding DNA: TGTGCCAGCAGCTCTCGACTTGGAGATACGCAGTATTTT.

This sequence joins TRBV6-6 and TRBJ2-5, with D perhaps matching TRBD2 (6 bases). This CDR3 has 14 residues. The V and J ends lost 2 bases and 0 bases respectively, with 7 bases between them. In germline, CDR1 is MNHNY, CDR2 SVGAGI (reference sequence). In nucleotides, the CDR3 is TGTGCCAGCAGTTACGCGGGGCACCAAGAGACCCAGTACTTC. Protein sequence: CASSYAGHQETQYF.

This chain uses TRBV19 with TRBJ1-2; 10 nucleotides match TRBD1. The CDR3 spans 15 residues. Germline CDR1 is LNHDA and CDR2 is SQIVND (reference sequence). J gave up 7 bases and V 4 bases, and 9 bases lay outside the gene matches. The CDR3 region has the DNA TGTGCCAGTAGTAGAGGGACAGGGGAGTCGGGTGGCTACACCTTC. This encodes CASSRGTGESGGYTF.

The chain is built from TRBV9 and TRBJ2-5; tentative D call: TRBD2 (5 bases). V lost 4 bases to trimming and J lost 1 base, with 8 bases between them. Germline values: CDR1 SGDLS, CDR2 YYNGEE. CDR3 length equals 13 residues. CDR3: CASSSGLQETQYF. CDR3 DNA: TGTGCCAGCAGCAGCGGCCTCCAAGAGACCCAGTACTTC.

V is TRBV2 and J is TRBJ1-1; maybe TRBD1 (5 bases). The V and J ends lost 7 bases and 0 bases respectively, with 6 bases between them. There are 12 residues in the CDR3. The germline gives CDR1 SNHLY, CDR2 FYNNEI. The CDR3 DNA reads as TGTGCCAGCACCAGGGTGAACACTGAAGCTTTCTTT. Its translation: CASTRVNTEAFF.